This T cell receptor beta chain appears in the sequencing data of a study of T cell responses to AZD1222 COVID-19 vaccine. About the study: Second doses that came at about 4 or about 12 weeks were put together.

The assay was immunoSEQ multiplex PCR, and TCRdb's table has in-frame clones only and misses some. The table has roughly 180,000 clones, about nine tenths seen once. Study results and caveats: Donors were largely white British and mainly female; clonal diversity was possibly underestimated.

After removal of 5 bases from V and 1 base from J, the junction contained 12 bases not matched to a gene. The CDR3 totals 17 residues. Germline CDR1 reads LNHDA; CDR2 reads SQIVND (reference sequence). Turning to this clone: What it binds is not known.

The source of this sequence is an adult in good health. The sample was peripheral blood, taken on day 0 of AZD1222 vaccination. This rearrangement joins TRBV19 to TRBJ1-1, with TRBD1 identical over 8 bases. This CDR3 reads CASSLPGTGGGNTEAFF. The CDR3 nucleotides read TGTGCCAGTAGTCTCCCAGGGACAGGAGGGGGGAACACTGAAGCTTTCTTT.